A single sample is the source of the 30 T cell receptor beta chains below, sequenced in a study of Ad26.COV2.S vaccination and SARS-CoV-2 variants. The data were produced by immunoSEQ multiplex PCR, yet TCRdb's version contains in-frame clones alone and is incomplete. In the table there are 300,000 to 500,000 clones, 75% to 90% of which are singletons. Treatment: roughly 20 received Ad26.COV2.S at low or high dose, single or two shots; 5 received placebo; per-sample allocation not given. Day 63 after the first injection of vaccine or placebo was the sampling time. Sequencing was performed on peripheral blood, taken in a trial of Ad26.COV2.S vaccine versus placebo. Receptors were obtained from a person between 18 and 65 years old who received the Ad26.COV2.S COVID-19 vaccine or a placebo.

A single count supports this clone. Additional DNA sequences in this sample encode the identical CDR3. The chain joins TRBV24-1 to TRBJ2-5; D may be TRBD2 (5 bases). Per germline, CDR1 KGHDR and CDR2 SFDVKD. The CDR3 contains 13 residues. The germline V and J ends were trimmed by 2 bases and 3 bases, with 6 bases remaining between them. DNA for the CDR3: TGTGCCACCAGTGATTCCGGGAAAGAGACCCAGTACTTC. This encodes CATSDSGKETQYF.

The chain joins TRBV6-5 to TRBJ1-2; D is unresolved. Germline CDR1 reads MNHEY; CDR2 reads SVGAGI. This CDR3 has 14 residues. The ends were cut back, 2 bases at V and 5 bases at J, with 12 bases in the middle. The CDR3 reads CASSYHSREYGYTF. Here the CDR3 DNA reads TGTGCCAGCAGTTACCACAGTAGAGAATATGGCTACACCTTC.

The V call is TRBV25-1, the J call TRBJ2-2; 8 bases agree with TRBD1. The germline V gene encodes CDR1 MGHDK and CDR2 SYGVNS. This CDR3 has 16 residues. V lost 6 bases to trimming and J lost 6 bases; unmatched junction nucleotides: 12. The CDR3 region is CASSRNDRGFAGELFF. The CDR3 nucleotides are TGTGCCAGCAGCCGAAACGACAGGGGCTTTGCCGGGGAGCTGTTTTTT.

The CDR3, as DNA: TGTGCCAGCAGCCACGGTCTCACCGGGGAGCTGTTTTTT. Its translation: CASSHGLTGELFF. This chain uses TRBV4-2 with TRBJ2-2; D not certain. The CDR3 length is 13 residues. V shed 3 bases and J shed 4 bases, with 6 bases lying between them. In germline, CDR1 is LGHNA, CDR2 YNFKEQ.

This clone has just one count. The chain has TRBV2 and TRBJ2-3; unclear D gene. The ends were cut back, 10 bases at V and 2 bases at J, with 16 bases in the middle. The V gene's germline CDR1 is SNHLY and CDR2 FYNNEI. The CDR3 is made up of 14 amino acids. For the CDR3, the DNA is TGTGCCATCGGATACCCTGCGGACACAGATACGCAGTATTTT. It specifies CAIGYPADTDTQYF.

The gene calls are TRBV27 and TRBJ2-7, with a weak D call TRBD1 (5 bases). V was clipped by 8 bases and J by 0 bases, with 8 bases between them. Germline CDR1 MNHEY, CDR2 SMNVEV (reference sequence). This CDR3 contains 12 residues. CDR3 region: CASQDSSYEQYF. CDR3 coding DNA: TGTGCCAGCCAAGACAGCTCCTACGAGCAGTACTTC.

The V call is TRBV7-2, the J call TRBJ1-2; 8 nucleotides agree with TRBD1. The CDR3 spans 14 residues. Trimming cost V 3 bases and J 7 bases; bases outside gene matches: 7. Germline V CDR1 and CDR2: SGHTA, FQGNSA. In DNA form, the CDR3 reads TGTGCCAGCAGCTTGGACAGGGTGTCGGCTGGCTACACCTTC. Its protein product is CASSLDRVSAGYTF.

This clone has just one count. The chain recombines TRBV10-1 with TRBJ2-7; 10 bases are shared with TRBD2. Germline V lookup: CDR1 WNHNN, CDR2 SYGVQD (reference sequence). V lost 2 bases to trimming and J lost 6 bases; unmatched junction nucleotides: 7. The CDR3 contains 15 residues. The CDR3: CASSEHLAGDGEQYF. DNA for the CDR3: TGCGCCAGCAGTGAGCATCTAGCGGGGGATGGCGAGCAGTACTTC.

The chain combines TRBV7-9 with TRBJ2-5; 8 bases align to TRBD2. Germline lookup yields CDR1 SEHNR and CDR2 FQNEAQ (reference sequence). V dropped 3 bases and J dropped 2; count of bases not matched to a gene: 5. The CDR3 covers 15 residues. The DNA of the CDR3 is TGTGCCAGCAGCTTTGCGGGGGGCCTGCAAGAGACCCAGTACTTC. As protein: CASSFAGGLQETQYF.

V usage is TRBV2 and J usage is TRBJ2-3, with no clear D. The V gene's germline CDR1 is SNHLY and CDR2 FYNNEI. This CDR3 comprises 14 residues. Trimming removed 5 bases from V and 3 bases from J, with 12 bases in between. CDR3 bases: TGTGCCAGCAGTCCAGAATACTCAACAGATACGCAGTATTTT. Translated: CASSPEYSTDTQYF. The whole variable domain, remainder taken from reference TRBV2 and TRBJ2-3, is EPEVTQTPSHQVTQMGQEVILRCVPISNHLYFYWYRQILGQKVEFLVSFYNNEISEKSEIFDDQFSVERPDGSNFTLKIRSTKLEDSAMYFCASSPEYSTDTQYFGPGTRLTVL.

This clone occurred once. The rearrangement joins TRBV25-1 to TRBJ2-2, with D hard to call. The V end lost 3 bases, the J end lost 0 bases, and 8 bases lay between the germline ends. Germline CDR1 and CDR2: MGHDK and SYGVNS. The CDR3 contains 15 residues. CDR3 protein: CASSEVSANTGELFF. The CDR3 DNA reads as TGTGCCAGCAGTGAGGTCTCAGCGAACACCGGGGAGCTGTTTTTT.

The chain joins TRBV2 to TRBJ2-3; TRBD2 agrees at 8 bases. Germline loops: CDR1 SNHLY, CDR2 FYNNEI. The CDR3 length is 16 residues. The V and J ends lost 6 bases and 2 bases, in that order; junction bases with no gene match: 10. CDR3 DNA: TGTGCCAGCAGGCGGCGGGGGGAACCCTCCACAGATACGCAGTATTTT. Its protein is CASRRRGEPSTDTQYF.

The J gene is TRBJ1-4, the V gene TRBV15; unclear D gene. The CDR3 is 13 residues long. Per the germline V gene, CDR1 is LNHNV and CDR2 is YYDKDF (reference sequence). Deletions cut 0 bases from V and 8 bases from J, with 7 bases between. The CDR3 DNA is TGTGCCACCAGCAGAGATTCGGGGGAAAAACTGTTTTTT. Translating gives CATSRDSGEKLFF. The entire variable domain, with the rest obtained from reference TRBV15 and TRBJ1-4, is as follows: DAMVIQNPRYQVTQFGKPVTLSCSQTLNHNVMYWYQQKSSQAPKLLFHYYDKDFNNEADTPDNFQSRRPNTSFCFLDIRSPGLGDTAMYLCATSRDSGEKLFFGSGTQLSVL.

The CDR3 sequence: CASSLGQGASNQPQHF. As DNA, the CDR3 is TGTGCCAGCAGCTTAGGGCAGGGGGCGAGCAATCAGCCCCAGCATTTT. The V gene is TRBV7-9, the J gene TRBJ1-5, with 8 bases that match TRBD1. Looked up from germline, CDR1 is SEHNR and CDR2 is FQNEAQ (reference sequence). V was pared by 1 base and J by 1 base, with 3 bases of the junction left unmatched. The length of the CDR3 is 16 residues.

This clone was seen only a few times. This chain uses TRBV5-1 with TRBJ1-6, with no clear D. The CDR3 is 14 residues long. Germline V gives CDR1 SGHRS, CDR2 YFSETQ. Trimming shortened V by 0 bases and J by 7 bases, and 8 bases separated the two germline ends. CDR3 nucleotides: TGCGCCAGCAGCTTGGGGGAAGGCAATTCACCCCTCCACTTT. Encoded protein: CASSLGEGNSPLHF.

The J gene is TRBJ2-7, the V gene TRBV7-2; TRBD2 is a possible D gene (6 bases). Between the trimmed V and J ends, which lost 1 base and 2 bases, there was a span of 9 bases. This CDR3 region has 14 residues. From germline, CDR1 is SGHTA and CDR2 FQGNSA. Written as DNA, the CDR3 is TGTGCCAGCAGCTTAGGCGGAGGGGCCTACGAGCAGTACTTC. Its translation is CASSLGGGAYEQYF.

The chain couples TRBV6-2 or TRBV6-3 to TRBJ1-5; possibly TRBD1 for D (5 bases). CDR1 is MNHEY, CDR2 SVGEGT, per germline. CDR3 length: 18 amino acids. V was shortened by 0 bases and J by 2 bases, with 17 bases between the two germline ends. The CDR3 bases are TGTGCCAGCAGTTACTCCCCAGGGAGTGAATTGCGCAATCAGCCCCAGCATTTT. Translated, it gives CASSYSPGSELRNQPQHF.

The chain combines TRBV5-5 with TRBJ1-2, with D unresolved. V lost 2 bases and J lost 1, with 6 bases in between. The CDR3 runs to 13 residues. The germline V gene encodes CDR1 SGHKS and CDR2 YYEKEE (reference sequence). The CDR3 sequence: CASSFGSNYGYTF. CDR3 in DNA: TGTGCCAGCAGCTTCGGGAGTAACTATGGCTACACCTTC.

V usage is TRBV5-3 and J usage is TRBJ2-1; D call uncertain. TRBV5-3 is an ORF; its function is uncertain. CDR3 size: 16 residues. V lost 3 bases, J lost 3 bases, and 16 bases lay in between. The CDR3 region is CARSSNPTQDYNEQFF. In DNA, the CDR3 is TGTGCCAGAAGCTCCAACCCAACTCAGGACTACAATGAGCAGTTCTTC.

The chain has TRBV4-3 and TRBJ2-3; the D is unclear. The V gene's germline CDR1 is LGHNA and CDR2 YSLEER. With 0 bases removed from V and 6 bases from J, the gap between germline ends came to 7 bases. The CDR3 has 13 residues. For the CDR3, the DNA is TGCGCCAGCAGCCAAGATCTAGAGGATACGCAGTATTTT. Translating gives CASSQDLEDTQYF.

J is TRBJ2-7 and V is TRBV20-1; D may be TRBD2 (6 bases). The CDR3 extends over 11 amino acids. V shed 6 bases and J shed 4 bases, with 10 bases lying between them. Per the germline V gene, CDR1 is DFQATT and CDR2 is SNEGSKA (reference sequence). CDR3: CSAWRGYEQYF. The CDR3 DNA reads TGCAGTGCGTGGAGGGGTTACGAGCAGTACTTC.

The genes are TRBV6-5 and TRBJ1-2; D gene uncertain. This CDR3 comprises 14 residues. Germline loops: CDR1 MNHEY, CDR2 SVGAGI. Trimming pared 0 bases from V and 3 bases from J, leaving 8 bases between. CDR3 amino acids: CASSYSTTYYGYTF. The CDR3 DNA is TGTGCCAGCAGTTACTCGACGACTTACTATGGCTACACCTTC.

This chain uses TRBV18 with TRBJ2-7, with 9 nucleotides matching TRBD1. CDR1 and CDR2 from the germline V gene are KGHSH and LQKENI. The CDR3 extends over 16 amino acids. Trimming took 5 bases from V and 2 from J; bases not matched to a gene: 10. CDR3 in amino acids: CASSSSGTGTTYEQYF. As DNA, the CDR3 is TGTGCCAGCTCATCGTCCGGGACAGGGACAACCTACGAGCAGTACTTC. The full variable domain, rest sourced from reference TRBV18 and TRBJ2-7, is NAGVMQNPRHLVRRRGQEARLRCSPMKGHSHVYWYRQLPEEGLKFMVYLQKENIIDESGMPKERFSAEFPKEGPSILRIQQVVRGDSAAYFCASSSSGTGTTYEQYFGPGTRLTVT.

The chain employs TRBV6-1 and TRBJ1-1; TRBD1 is a possible D gene (6 bases). The germline V gene has CDR1 MNHNS and CDR2 SASEGT. V lost 1 base and J 5 bases, leaving 11 bases between the germline ends. CDR3 length: 14 residues. The CDR3 protein is CASSEEGGRTEAFF. Written as DNA, the CDR3 is TGTGCCAGCAGTGAAGAGGGGGGGCGGACTGAAGCTTTCTTT.

CDR3: CASSQEIPGGINTIYF. As DNA, the CDR3 is TGCGCCAGCAGCCAAGAAATCCCGGGAGGGATCAACACCATATATTTT. The chain is built from TRBV4-1 and TRBJ1-3; D call uncertain. The CDR3 contains 16 residues. V gave up 0 bases and J gave up 7 bases, with 16 bases separating them. From germline, CDR1 is MGHRA and CDR2 YSYEKL.

The chain links TRBV9 to TRBJ2-5; TRBD2 matches at 10 bases. Trimming removed 0 bases from V and 4 bases from J; junction bases left unmatched: 6. Germline assignment: CDR1 SGDLS and CDR2 YYNGEE. The CDR3 has 16 residues. CDR3 region: CASSVGIAGGGETQYF. The CDR3 DNA is TGTGCCAGCAGCGTAGGGATAGCGGGGGGAGGAGAGACCCAGTACTTC.

This chain joins TRBV18 and TRBJ1-3; 7 nucleotides match TRBD1. Per the germline V gene, CDR1 is KGHSH and CDR2 is LQKENI. Losses at the gene ends were 1 base for V and 0 bases for J; bases not matched to a gene: 3. This CDR3 region has 16 residues. The CDR3 DNA reads as TGTGCCAGCTCACCACGGGACAGAACCTCTGGAAACACCATATATTTT. It is translated as CASSPRDRTSGNTIYF.

The V call is TRBV6-5, the J call TRBJ1-4; D possibly corresponds to TRBD1 (6 bases). CDR3 length equals 15 residues. The V end lost 6 bases, the J end lost 4 bases, and 15 bases lay between the germline ends. Germline values: CDR1 MNHEY, CDR2 SVGAGI. CDR3 residues: CASSREGHLNEKLFF. The CDR3 coding sequence is TGTGCCAGCAGCCGGGAGGGACACCTTAATGAAAAACTGTTTTTT.

The chain joins TRBV14 to TRBJ2-3; no definite D call. The V end was cut by 0 bases, the J end by 3 bases, with 16 bases between. Germline V gene data show CDR1 as SGHDN and CDR2 as FVKESK. There are 17 residues in the CDR3. As DNA, the CDR3 is TGTGCCAGCAGCCAAGATCTGCTGGCCCTCCCAACAGATACGCAGTATTTT. This sequence encodes CASSQDLLALPTDTQYF.

This chain links TRBV6-2 or TRBV6-3 with TRBJ1-2; D remains unclear. The length of the CDR3 is 13 residues. Trimming took off 2 bases at V and 8 bases at J, with 12 bases between the two ends. Germline CDR1 reads MNHEY; CDR2 reads SVGEGT. CDR3 sequence (DNA): TGTGCCAGCAGTTACGGACTGGACGGCGGCTACACCTTC. It encodes CASSYGLDGGYTF.